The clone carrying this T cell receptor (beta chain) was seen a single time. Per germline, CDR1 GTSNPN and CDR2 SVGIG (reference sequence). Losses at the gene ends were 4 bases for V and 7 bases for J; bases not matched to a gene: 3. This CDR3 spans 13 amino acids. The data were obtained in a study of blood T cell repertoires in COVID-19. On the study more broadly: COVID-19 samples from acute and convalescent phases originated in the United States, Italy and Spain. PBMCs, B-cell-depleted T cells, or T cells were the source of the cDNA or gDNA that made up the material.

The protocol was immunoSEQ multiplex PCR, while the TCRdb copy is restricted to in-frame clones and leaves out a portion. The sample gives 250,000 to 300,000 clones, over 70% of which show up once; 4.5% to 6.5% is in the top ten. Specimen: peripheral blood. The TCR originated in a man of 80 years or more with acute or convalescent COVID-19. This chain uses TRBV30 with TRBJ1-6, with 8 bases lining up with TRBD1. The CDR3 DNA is TGTGCCTGGATGGACAGGGAAAATTCACCCCTCCACTTT. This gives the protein CAWMDRENSPLHF.